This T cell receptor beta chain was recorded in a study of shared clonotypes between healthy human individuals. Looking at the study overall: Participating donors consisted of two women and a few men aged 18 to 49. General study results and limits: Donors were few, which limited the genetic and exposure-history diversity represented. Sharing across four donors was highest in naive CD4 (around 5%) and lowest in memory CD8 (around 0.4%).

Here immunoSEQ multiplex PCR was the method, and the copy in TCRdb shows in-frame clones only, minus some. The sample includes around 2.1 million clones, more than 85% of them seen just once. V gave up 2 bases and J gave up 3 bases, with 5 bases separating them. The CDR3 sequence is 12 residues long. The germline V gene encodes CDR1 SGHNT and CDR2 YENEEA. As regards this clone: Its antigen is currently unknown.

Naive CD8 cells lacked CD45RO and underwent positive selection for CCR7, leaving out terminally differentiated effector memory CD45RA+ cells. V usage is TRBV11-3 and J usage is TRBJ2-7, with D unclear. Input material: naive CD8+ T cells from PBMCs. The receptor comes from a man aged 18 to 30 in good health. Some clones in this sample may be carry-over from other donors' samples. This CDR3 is CASSLYGYEQYF. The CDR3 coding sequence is TGTGCCAGCAGCTTATATGGCTACGAGCAGTACTTC. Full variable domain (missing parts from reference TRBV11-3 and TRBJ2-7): EAGVVQSPRYKIIEKKQPVAFWCNPISGHNTLYWYLQNLGQGPELLIRYENEEAVDDSQLPKDRFSAERLKGVDSTLKIQPAELGDSAVYLCASSLYGYEQYFGPGTRLTVT.